The T cell receptor beta chain described here comes from a study of beta chain features in type 1 diabetes. Study-wide points: There was a moderate but significant shortening of TCRB CDR3s in all four CD4+ subsets of Type 1 diabetes patients.

Sorting of CD4+ naive, central memory, regulatory and stem cell-like memory cells was performed via CD45RO/CCR7/CD25/CD127/CD95/CD27. In germline, CDR1 is MDHEN, CDR2 SYDVKM. This CDR3 spans 12 amino acids. Of note for this clone: Its target is not known.

All of the isolated RNA was reverse transcribed, so expressed TCRB transcripts were sequenced. Data came from immunoSEQ multiplex PCR; TCRdb stores just in-frame clones and leaves some out. The sample lists 900,000 or so clones, 17% occurring once. This receptor was identified in a woman aged 18 to 35 in good health. The source material was naive CD4+ T cells from blood. The V and J genes are TRBV28 and TRBJ2-5; no clear D gene. The J call may be in error: the DNA end matches TRBJ2-7 better. Here the CDR3 DNA reads TGTGCCAGCAGTTTAGGTCGCGACGAGCAGTACTTC. This sequence encodes CASSLGRDEQYF.